These T cell receptor beta chains were read from a single sample in a study of blood T cell repertoires in COVID-19. Profiling relied on immunoSEQ multiplex PCR, and the TCRdb table lists in-frame clones only, not all of them. The sample records around 110,000 clones, approximately 89% being singletons. The source material was peripheral blood. These receptors were obtained from a man between 50 and 59 years old with active or convalescent COVID-19. Both conserved end residues are part of each CDR3. The order of the fields is J gene, V gene, D gene, clone size, CDR3 DNA, CDR3 protein. D genes are given only for firm matches. Not all rows give a size; the values are once, few, many and, for expanded clones, a class.

J: TRBJ2-1
V: TRBV3-1/TRBV3-2
D: TRBD2
size: -
DNA: TGTGCCAGCAGCCAAGCCTCTAGCGGGTACAATGAGCAGTTCTTC
CDR3: CASSQASSGYNEQFF

J: TRBJ1-3
V: TRBV6-2/TRBV6-3
D: -
size: -
DNA: TGTGCCAGCAGTTATCCGGACACTGGAAACACCATATATTTT
CDR3: CASSYPDTGNTIYF

J: TRBJ1-6
V: TRBV21-1
D: -
size: -
DNA: TGTGCCAGCAGTCCTATACCGACAGGGGATTCACCCCTCCACTTT
CDR3: CASSPIPTGDSPLHF

J: TRBJ2-1
V: TRBV14
D: TRBD2
size: -
DNA: TGTGCCAGCAGCCTCCTAGCGGGAGTCTTCAGCAATGAGCAGTTCTTC
CDR3: CASSLLAGVFSNEQFF

J: TRBJ2-2
V: TRBV27
D: -
size: -
DNA: TGTGCCAGCCGGTCCGGGGGGCGAGACACCGGGGAGCTGTTTTTT
CDR3: CASRSGGRDTGELFF

J: TRBJ1-3
V: TRBV2
D: -
size: -
DNA: TGTGCCAGCAGTTCCCAACTGCATGGAAACACCATATATTTT
CDR3: CASSSQLHGNTIYF

J: TRBJ2-7
V: TRBV6-5
D: -
size: -
DNA: TGTGCCAGCAGTTACTCGGGGGCCGGGGAGCAGTACTTC
CDR3: CASSYSGAGEQYF

J: TRBJ2-7
V: TRBV18
D: TRBD1
size: once
DNA: TGTGCCAGCTCACCCGGACAGGGGGCTTACGAGCAGTACTTC
CDR3: CASSPGQGAYEQYF

J: TRBJ1-5
V: TRBV10-3
D: -
size: -
DNA: TGTGCCATCAGTGGCTCTCACAGGGCTGGGAGCAATCAGCCCCAGCATTTT
CDR3: CAISGSHRAGSNQPQHF

J: TRBJ2-3
V: TRBV6-6
D: -
size: few
DNA: TGTGCCAGCAGTCCGAGATCGCGGACTGCCACAGATACGCAGTATTTT
CDR3: CASSPRSRTATDTQYF

J: TRBJ1-3
V: TRBV7-9
D: -
size: -
DNA: TGTGCCAGCAGCCGCTGGACAACGGTTAGGGGAAACACCATATATTTT
CDR3: CASSRWTTVRGNTIYF

J: TRBJ2-1
V: TRBV4-3
D: TRBD2
size: -
DNA: TGCGCCAGCAGCCAATCACTAGCGGGATTCAACGAGCAGTTCTTC
CDR3: CASSQSLAGFNEQFF

J: TRBJ1-2
V: TRBV24-1
D: TRBD1
size: once
DNA: TGTGCCACCAGTGATTCTCCATCGACAGGGTTGGGCTACACCTTC
CDR3: CATSDSPSTGLGYTF

J: TRBJ2-7
V: TRBV11-3
D: TRBD2
size: -
DNA: TGTGCCAGCAGCTTAGATGCCGGGACTAGCGGGAGACCAGGGTTCTACGAGCAGTACTTC
CDR3: CASSLDAGTSGRPGFYEQYF

J: TRBJ2-7
V: TRBV5-4
D: -
size: -
DNA: TGTGCCAGCAGCTTGGCTCCTACCTACGAGCAGTACTTC
CDR3: CASSLAPTYEQYF

J: TRBJ2-3
V: TRBV27
D: -
size: medium-sized
DNA: TGTGCCAGCAGTTCCGGAGGGCCCACAGATACGCAGTATTTT
CDR3: CASSSGGPTDTQYF

J: TRBJ2-5
V: TRBV6-2/TRBV6-3
D: TRBD2
size: -
DNA: TGTGCCAGCAGTTATGAGCGTAGCGGGAGTCGCGAGACCCAGTACTTC
CDR3: CASSYERSGSRETQYF

J: TRBJ1-4
V: TRBV6-5
D: TRBD1
size: -
DNA: TGTGCCAGCAGACGACAGGGGTTTGAAAAACTGTTTTTT
CDR3: CASRRQGFEKLFF

J: TRBJ1-4
V: TRBV28
D: -
size: -
DNA: TGTGCCAGCAGAGCCGACAGAGAAGTTGAGGAACTGTTTTTT
CDR3: CASRADREVEELFF

J: TRBJ1-4
V: TRBV18
D: -
size: -
DNA: TGTGCCAGCTCACAACAGAGTTCTGCAACTAATGAAAAACTGTTTTTT
CDR3: CASSQQSSATNEKLFF

J: TRBJ2-1
V: TRBV29-1
D: TRBD2
size: -
DNA: TGCAGCGTTGAGGGGTTAGCGGGAGGAGGATACAATGAGCAGTTCTTC
CDR3: CSVEGLAGGGYNEQFF

J: TRBJ2-1
V: TRBV29-1
D: -
size: -
DNA: TGCAGCTCCCGGTCGCGCGATTTTGGTGAGCAGTTCTTC
CDR3: CSSRSRDFGEQFF

J: TRBJ2-1
V: TRBV14
D: TRBD2
size: -
DNA: TGTGCCAGCAGCCAAGCCGGGACTAGCGGGAGTAATGAGCAGTTCTTC
CDR3: CASSQAGTSGSNEQFF

J: TRBJ2-1
V: TRBV18
D: TRBD1
size: once
DNA: TGTGCCAGCTCTCCTCAGGGGACAGGACTCGATGAGCAGTTCTTC
CDR3: CASSPQGTGLDEQFF